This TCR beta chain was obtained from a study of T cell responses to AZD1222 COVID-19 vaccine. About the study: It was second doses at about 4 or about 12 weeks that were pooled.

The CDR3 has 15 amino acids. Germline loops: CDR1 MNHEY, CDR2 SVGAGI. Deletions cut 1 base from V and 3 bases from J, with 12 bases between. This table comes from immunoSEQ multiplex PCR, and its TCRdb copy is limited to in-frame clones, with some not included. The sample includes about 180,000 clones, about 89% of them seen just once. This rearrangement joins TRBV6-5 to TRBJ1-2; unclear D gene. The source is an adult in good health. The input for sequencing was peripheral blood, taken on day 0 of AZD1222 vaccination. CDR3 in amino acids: CASSYLRHLDYGYTF. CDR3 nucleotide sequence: TGTGCCAGCAGTTACTTACGGCACCTAGACTATGGCTACACCTTC.